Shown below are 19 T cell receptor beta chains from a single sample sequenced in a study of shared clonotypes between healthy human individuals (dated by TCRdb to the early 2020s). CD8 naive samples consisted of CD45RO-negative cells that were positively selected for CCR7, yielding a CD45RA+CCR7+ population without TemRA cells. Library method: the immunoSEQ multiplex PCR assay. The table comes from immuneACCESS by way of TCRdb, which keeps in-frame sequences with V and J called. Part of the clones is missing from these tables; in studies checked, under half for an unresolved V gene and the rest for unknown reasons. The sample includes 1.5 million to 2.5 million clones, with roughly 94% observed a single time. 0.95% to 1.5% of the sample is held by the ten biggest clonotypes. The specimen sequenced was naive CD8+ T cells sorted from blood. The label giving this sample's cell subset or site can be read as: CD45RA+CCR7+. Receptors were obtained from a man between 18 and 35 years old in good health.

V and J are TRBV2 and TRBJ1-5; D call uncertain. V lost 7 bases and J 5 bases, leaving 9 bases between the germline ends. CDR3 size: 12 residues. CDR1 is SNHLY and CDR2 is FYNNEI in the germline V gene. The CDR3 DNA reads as TGTGCCAGCAACAAAGGACATCAGCCCCAGCATTTT. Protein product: CASNKGHQPQHF.

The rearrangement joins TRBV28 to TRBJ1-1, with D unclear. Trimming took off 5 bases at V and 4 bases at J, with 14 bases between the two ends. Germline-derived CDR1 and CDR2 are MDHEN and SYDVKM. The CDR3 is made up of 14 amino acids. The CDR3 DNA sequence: TGTGCCAGCAGTGTCAACCCGGTGGCCACTGAAGCTTTCTTT. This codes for CASSVNPVATEAFF.

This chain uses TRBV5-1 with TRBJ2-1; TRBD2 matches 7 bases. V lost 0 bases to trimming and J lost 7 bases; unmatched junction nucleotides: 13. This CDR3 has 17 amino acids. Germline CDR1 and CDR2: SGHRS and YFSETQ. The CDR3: CASSLVPSGGGINEQFF. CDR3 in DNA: TGCGCCAGCAGCTTGGTCCCATCGGGGGGAGGTATAAATGAGCAGTTCTTC.

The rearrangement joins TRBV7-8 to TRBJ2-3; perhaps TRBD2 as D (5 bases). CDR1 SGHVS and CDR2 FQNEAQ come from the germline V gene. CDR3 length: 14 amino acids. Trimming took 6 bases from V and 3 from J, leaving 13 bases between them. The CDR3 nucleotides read TGTGCCAGCAGGCCGGAGGTTCAGACAGATACGCAGTATTTT. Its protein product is CASRPEVQTDTQYF.

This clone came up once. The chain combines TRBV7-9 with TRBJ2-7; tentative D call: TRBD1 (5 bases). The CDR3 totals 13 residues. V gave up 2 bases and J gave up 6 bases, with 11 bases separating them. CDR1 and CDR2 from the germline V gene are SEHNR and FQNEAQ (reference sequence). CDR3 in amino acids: CASSLNGAPEQYF. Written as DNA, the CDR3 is TGTGCCAGCAGCTTAAATGGGGCTCCCGAGCAGTACTTC.

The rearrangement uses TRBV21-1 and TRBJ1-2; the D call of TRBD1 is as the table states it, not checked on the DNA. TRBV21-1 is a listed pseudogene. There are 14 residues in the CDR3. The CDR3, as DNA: TGTGCCAGCAGCATTCGACAGGGTGGAGATGGCTACACCTTC. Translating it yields CASSIRQGGDGYTF.

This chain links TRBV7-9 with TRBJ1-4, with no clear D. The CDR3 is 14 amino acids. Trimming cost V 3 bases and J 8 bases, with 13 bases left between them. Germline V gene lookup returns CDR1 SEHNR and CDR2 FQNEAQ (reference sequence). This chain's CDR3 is CASSLSLSGEKLFF. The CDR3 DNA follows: TGTGCCAGCAGCTTGTCCCTTTCGGGGGAAAAACTGTTTTTT.

The CDR3 DNA reads as TGTGCCAGCAGCGAGGACGGACTAGGGGACTACGAGCAGTACTTC. Amino acid sequence: CASSEDGLGDYEQYF. This rearrangement joins TRBV9 to TRBJ2-7, with 7 positions matching TRBD2. Germline V lookup: CDR1 SGDLS, CDR2 YYNGEE. Trimming at V came to 3 bases and at J to 3 bases, leaving 9 bases not matched to a gene. This CDR3 is built from 15 residues.

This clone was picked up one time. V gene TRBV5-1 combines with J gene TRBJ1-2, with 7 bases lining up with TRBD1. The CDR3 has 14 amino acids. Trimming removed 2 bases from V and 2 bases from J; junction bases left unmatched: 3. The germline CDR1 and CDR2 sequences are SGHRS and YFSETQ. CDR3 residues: CASSFAGGNYGYTF. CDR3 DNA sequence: TGCGCCAGCAGCTTTGCAGGGGGAAACTATGGCTACACCTTC. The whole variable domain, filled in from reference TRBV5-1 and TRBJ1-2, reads KAGVTQTPRYLIKTRGQQVTLSCSPISGHRSVSWYQQTPGQGLQFLFEYFSETQRNKGNFPGRFSGRQFSNSRSEMNVSTLELGDSALYLCASSFAGGNYGYTFGSGTRLTVV.

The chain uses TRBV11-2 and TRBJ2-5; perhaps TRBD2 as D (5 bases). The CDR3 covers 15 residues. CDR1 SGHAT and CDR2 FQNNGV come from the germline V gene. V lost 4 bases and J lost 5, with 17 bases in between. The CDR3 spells CASSSRTEEWETQYF. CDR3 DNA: TGTGCCAGCAGCTCGAGGACGGAGGAGTGGGAGACCCAGTACTTC. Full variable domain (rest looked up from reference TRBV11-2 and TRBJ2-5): EAGVAQSPRYKIIEKRQSVAFWCNPISGHATLYWYQQILGQGPKLLIQFQNNGVVDDSQLPKDRFSAERLKGVDSTLKIQPAKLEDSAVYLCASSSRTEEWETQYFGPGTRLLVL.

The CDR3 region has the DNA TGTGCCTGTGAAAATGGGGACACCGGGGAGCTGTTTTTT. Its translation is CACENGDTGELFF. The V call is TRBV30, the J call TRBJ2-2, with unresolved D. Germline assignment: CDR1 GTSNPN and CDR2 SVGIG (reference sequence). This CDR3 spans 13 amino acids. The germline V and J ends were trimmed by 6 bases and 3 bases, with 11 bases remaining between them. The full variable domain, completed using reference TRBV30 and TRBJ2-2, is SQTIHQWPATLVQPVGSPLSLECTVEGTSNPNLYWYRQAAGRGLQLLFYSVGIGQISSEVPQNLSASRPQDRQFILSSKKLLLSDSGFYLCACENGDTGELFFGEGSRLTVL.

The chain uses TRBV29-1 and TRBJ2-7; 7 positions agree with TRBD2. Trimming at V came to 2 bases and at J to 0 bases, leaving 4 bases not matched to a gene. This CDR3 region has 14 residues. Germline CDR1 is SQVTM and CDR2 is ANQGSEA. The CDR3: CSVERASGSYEQYF. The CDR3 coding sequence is TGCAGCGTTGAAAGGGCTAGCGGCTCCTACGAGCAGTACTTC.

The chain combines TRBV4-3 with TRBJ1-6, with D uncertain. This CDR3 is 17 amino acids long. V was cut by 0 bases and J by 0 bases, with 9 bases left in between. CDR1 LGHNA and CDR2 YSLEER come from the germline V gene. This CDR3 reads CASSQDRSSSYNSPLHF. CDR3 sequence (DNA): TGCGCCAGCAGCCAAGATAGGAGTAGCTCCTATAATTCACCCCTCCACTTT.

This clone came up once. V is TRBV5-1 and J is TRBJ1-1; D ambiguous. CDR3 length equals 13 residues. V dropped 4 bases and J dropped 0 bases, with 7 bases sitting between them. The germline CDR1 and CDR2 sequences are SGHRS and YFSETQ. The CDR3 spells CASSGSMNTEAFF. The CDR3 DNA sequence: TGCGCCAGCAGCGGGAGCATGAACACTGAAGCTTTCTTT.

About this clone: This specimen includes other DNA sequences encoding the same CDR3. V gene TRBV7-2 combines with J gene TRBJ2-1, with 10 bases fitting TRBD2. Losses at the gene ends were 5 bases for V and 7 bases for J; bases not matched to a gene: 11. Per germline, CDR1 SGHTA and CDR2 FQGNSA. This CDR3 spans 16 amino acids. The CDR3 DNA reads TGTGCCAGCAGCCCGTGGACTAGCGGAGGAGGGAATGAGCAGTTCTTC. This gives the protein CASSPWTSGGGNEQFF. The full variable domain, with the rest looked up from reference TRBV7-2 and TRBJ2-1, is GAGVSQSPSNKVTEKGKDVELRCDPISGHTALYWYRQSLGQGLEFLIYFQGNSAPDKSGLPSDRFSAERTGGSVSTLTIQRTQQEDSAVYLCASSPWTSGGGNEQFFGPGTRLTVL.

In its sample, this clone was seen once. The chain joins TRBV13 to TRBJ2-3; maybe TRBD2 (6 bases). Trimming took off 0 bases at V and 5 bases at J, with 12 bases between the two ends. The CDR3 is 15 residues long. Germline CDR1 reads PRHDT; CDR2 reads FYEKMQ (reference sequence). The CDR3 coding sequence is TGTGCCAGCAGCTTAGGAGGCGGGGCCAAAGATACGCAGTATTTT. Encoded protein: CASSLGGGAKDTQYF.

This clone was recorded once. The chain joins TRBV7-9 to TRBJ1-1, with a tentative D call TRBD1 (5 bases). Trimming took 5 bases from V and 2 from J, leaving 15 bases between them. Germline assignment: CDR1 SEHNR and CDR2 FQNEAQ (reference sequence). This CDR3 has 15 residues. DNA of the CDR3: TGTGCCAGCAGCCTGGGACGGGAGTCCAACACTGAAGCTTTCTTT. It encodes CASSLGRESNTEAFF.

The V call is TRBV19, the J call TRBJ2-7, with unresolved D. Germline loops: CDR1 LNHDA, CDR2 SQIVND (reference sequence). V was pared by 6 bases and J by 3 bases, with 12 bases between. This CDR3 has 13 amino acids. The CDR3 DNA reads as TGTGCCAGTAGACCCGTAGGAAGCTACGAGCAGTACTTC. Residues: CASRPVGSYEQYF.

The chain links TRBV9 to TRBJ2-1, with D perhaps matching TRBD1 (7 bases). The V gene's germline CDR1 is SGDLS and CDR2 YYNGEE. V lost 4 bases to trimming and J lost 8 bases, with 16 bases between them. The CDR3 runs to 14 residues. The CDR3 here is CASSLGGGTDEQFF. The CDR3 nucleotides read TGTGCCAGCAGCCTAGGGGGCGGGACCGATGAGCAGTTCTTC. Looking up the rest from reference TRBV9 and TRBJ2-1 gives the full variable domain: DSGVTQTPKHLITATGQRVTLRCSPRSGDLSVYWYQQSLDQGLQFLIQYYNGEERAKGNILERFSAQQFPDLHSELNLSSLELGDSALYFCASSLGGGTDEQFFGPGTRLTVL.